This TCR beta chain was sequenced in a study of early T cells in non-severe SARS-CoV-2 infection. Study-level background: From unsorted whole blood, bulk RNA was sequenced, and the chains remained unpaired.

The TCR library protocol attached unique molecular identifiers to the individual cDNA molecules. From the 5' RACE reads, TCRdb called clonotypes with MiXCR, one entry per CDR3 protein. Of tens of thousands of distinct CDR3 sequences in the sample, approximately 14% were seen once. On this clonotype itself: No antigen is known for it.

Findings and limits, study-wide: VDJdb-based annotation leaned toward anti-spike CD8 responses and missed private and CD4 specificities.

Sample: whole blood, taken at baseline. The receptor comes from an adult who was a healthcare worker with PCR-confirmed SARS-CoV-2 infection or an uninfected control (not recorded which).

The CDR3 reads CASSQSGQGSNIQYF. In DNA, the CDR3 is TGTGCCAGCAGCCAATCGGGGCAGGGGTCAAACATTCAGTACTTC. The genes are TRBV3-1 and TRBJ2-4; D may be TRBD1 (6 bases). The CDR3 is 15 residues long. Per the germline V gene, CDR1 is LGHDT and CDR2 is YNNKEL (reference sequence). Trimming took 2 bases from V and 6 from J, leaving 14 bases between them.